These 26 T cell receptor beta chains originate from one sample sequenced in a study of spatial heterogeneity in lung cancer. General study findings and limits: Counts of expanded intratumoral alpha and beta TCRs tracked tumor mutation counts.

Antigen specificity for these receptors is unknown. Each CDR3 protein gets one entry after TCRdb re-called the 5' RACE reads with MiXCR. The sample lists 10,000 or so distinct CDR3 sequences, roughly an eighth occurring once. As to time point: sample taken at primary tumor resection. The sample consisted of lung tumor tissue, taken at surgery. The source of these receptors is a male donor with early-stage non-small cell lung cancer.

The sample holds many counts of this clonotype. Little can be read into the size of this beta chain, an off-target read in a library designed for alpha chains. This sequence joins TRBV5-4 and TRBJ2-4; D is possibly TRBD1 (6 bases). V lost 0 bases and J 9 bases, leaving 16 bases between the germline ends. From germline, CDR1 is SGHNT and CDR2 YYREEE (reference sequence). This CDR3 is 15 amino acids long. CDR3 DNA sequence: TGTGCCAGCAGCTTGGATCCACGGACAGAGGGCATTCAGTACTTC. Amino acids: CASSLDPRTEGIQYF.

By sample share, this clonotype is medium-sized. For a library built for alpha chains, this beta chain is a stray read; little rests on its size. The rearrangement uses TRBV7-2 and TRBJ2-3, with 9 bases that match TRBD2. The CDR3 is made up of 15 amino acids. The J segment lost 11 bases and the V segment lost 1 base, leaving 10 bases of the junction unmatched. The germline V gene has CDR1 SGHTA and CDR2 FQGNSA. CDR3 sequence: CASSLVYGTSSEQYF. In nucleotides, the CDR3 is TGTGCCAGCAGCTTAGTGTATGGGACTAGCAGCGAGCAGTATTTT.

By share, this clonotype ranks as medium-sized. This beta chain represents an off-target read in a library built for alpha chains; its size is of limited meaning. This chain connects TRBV6-5 to TRBJ1-6, with D maybe TRBD1 (5 bases). Germline lookup yields CDR1 MNHEY and CDR2 SVGAGI. Trimming left V 2 bases short and J 8 bases short, with 10 bases between. The CDR3 extends over 14 amino acids. DNA for the CDR3: TGTGCCAGCAGTTACGCCAGGGAAGATTCACCCCTCCACTTT. It encodes CASSYAREDSPLHF.

By share, this clonotype counts as medium-sized. Within a library made for alpha chains, this beta chain is off target, and its count is uninformative. The rearrangement joins TRBV19 to TRBJ1-2; D gene ambiguous. V dropped 5 bases and J dropped 10 bases, with 14 bases sitting between them. The CDR3 extends over 12 amino acids. The germline gives CDR1 LNHDA, CDR2 SQIVND (reference sequence). CDR3 residues: CASSPTMFDYTF. The DNA for the CDR3 is TGTGCCAGTAGTCCTACTATGTTCGACTACACCTTC.

This clonotype has ten or more counts. Because this beta chain is a stray read in a library intended to capture alpha chains, its abundance should not be given much weight. This rearrangement joins TRBV10-3 to TRBJ2-3, with D uncertain. This CDR3 has 16 amino acids. Trimming removed 0 bases at V and 1 base at J, with 11 bases between. The V gene's germline CDR1 is ENHRY and CDR2 SYGVKD. DNA of the CDR3: TGTGCCATCAGTGAGTCGGCTGGCGGACGCACAGATACGCAGTATTTT. Translated: CAISESAGGRTDTQYF.

This clonotype showed up many times. Since it is a stray read in a library aimed at alpha chains, this beta chain has a size that is not meaningful. The V call is TRBV28, the J call TRBJ2-3, with D perhaps matching TRBD1 or TRBD2 (6 bases each). The CDR3 totals 16 residues. V shed 5 bases and J shed 6 bases, with 21 bases lying between them. Germline V gene data show CDR1 as MDHEN and CDR2 as SYDVKM. CDR3 sequence: CASSPLNRGPEDTQYF. DNA for the CDR3: TGTGCCAGCAGTCCTCTCAACCGGGGGCCTGAGGATACGCAGTATTTT.

This clonotype counts as medium-sized (0.01 to 0.1%). This beta chain slipped into a library made for alpha chains as a stray read, so its size is not meaningful. The chain carries TRBV4-1 and TRBJ2-5; perhaps D is TRBD1 or TRBD2 (5 bases each). Germline-derived CDR1 and CDR2 are MGHRA and YSYEKL. Between the trimmed V and J ends, which lost 5 bases and 6 bases, there was a span of 16 bases. The CDR3 totals 14 residues. The DNA for the CDR3 is TGCGCCAGCAGCGAAACCACCGGGACGCAGACCCAGTACTTC. This translates into CASSETTGTQTQYF.

In its sample, this clonotype is medium-sized. This beta chain is an unintended read in a library built for alpha chains; its size means little. The rearrangement links TRBV12-3 or TRBV12-4 to TRBJ1-6; D remains ambiguous. This CDR3 is 14 amino acids long. V dropped 3 bases and J dropped 7 bases, with 10 bases sitting between them. The DNA for the CDR3 is TGTGCCAGCAGTTTCGGGAGTGAAAATTCACCCCTCCACTTT. This encodes CASSFGSENSPLHF.

This clonotype turned up a few times. This beta chain is off target for a library built for alpha chains, so its abundance means little. The chain carries TRBV5-1 and TRBJ2-1; 7 bases fit TRBD1. This CDR3 has 14 amino acids. The V segment lost 4 bases and the J segment 8 bases; nucleotides outside the gene matches: 9. Germline CDR1 is SGHRS and CDR2 is YFSETQ. The CDR3 here is CASSLRDSIDEQFF. DNA of the CDR3: TGCGCCAGCAGCCTGAGGGACAGCATAGATGAGCAGTTCTTC.

This clonotype was seen repeatedly, ten times or more. Within a library made for alpha chains, this beta chain is off target, and its count is uninformative. The J gene is TRBJ2-1, the V gene TRBV7-2, with D tentatively TRBD2 (5 bases). The CDR3 runs to 13 residues. Looked up from germline, CDR1 is SGHTA and CDR2 is FQGNSA. The V end was cut by 5 bases, the J end by 9 bases, with 14 bases between. Here the CDR3 DNA reads TGTGCCAGCAGCCAATCCCGCGAGGGTGAGCAGTTCTTC. It codes for CASSQSREGEQFF. Full variable domain (remainder filled in from reference TRBV7-2 and TRBJ2-1): GAGVSQSPSNKVTEKGKDVELRCDPISGHTALYWYRQSLGQGLEFLIYFQGNSAPDKSGLPSDRFSAERTGGSVSTLTIQRTQQEDSAVYLCASSQSREGEQFFGPGTRLTVL.

This clonotype is classed as medium-sized. This beta chain slipped into a library made for alpha chains as a stray read, so its size is not meaningful. The V and J genes are TRBV13 and TRBJ2-1; no firm D call. CDR1 and CDR2 (germline): PRHDT, FYEKMQ (reference sequence). The CDR3 contains 11 residues. Trimming left V 8 bases short and J 7 bases short, with 9 bases between. CDR3 loop: CASAVGNEQFF. As DNA, the CDR3 is TGTGCCAGCGCCGTGGGTAATGAGCAGTTCTTC.

This clonotype came up many times. With the library built for alpha chains, this beta chain is off target and its frequency is not meaningful. This chain's CDR3 is CASSEGGVTEQYF. The CDR3, as DNA: TGTGCCAGCAGCGAAGGGGGTGTCACCGAGCAGTACTTC. The chain links TRBV7-2 to TRBJ2-7; D may be TRBD1 (6 bases). Germline V gene lookup returns CDR1 SGHTA and CDR2 FQGNSA. This CDR3 contains 13 residues. Trimming shortened V by 5 bases and J by 6 bases, and 14 bases separated the two germline ends. The whole variable domain, filled in from reference TRBV7-2 and TRBJ2-7, reads GAGVSQSPSNKVTEKGKDVELRCDPISGHTALYWYRQSLGQGLEFLIYFQGNSAPDKSGLPSDRFSAERTGGSVSTLTIQRTQQEDSAVYLCASSEGGVTEQYFGPGTRLTVT.

This clonotype counts as medium-sized (0.01 to 0.1%). This beta chain turned up in a library designed for alpha chains; as an off-target read, its abundance says little. The rearrangement uses TRBV28 and TRBJ1-5, with a tentative D call TRBD1 (5 bases). Per germline, CDR1 MDHEN and CDR2 SYDVKM. The CDR3 sequence is 15 residues long. With 4 bases removed from V and 1 base from J, the gap between germline ends came to 11 bases. DNA for the CDR3: TGTGCCAGCAGTTCGGTGGGGGTCAGCAATCAGCCCCAGCATTTT. It encodes CASSSVGVSNQPQHF. The variable domain in full, with the rest retrieved from reference TRBV28 and TRBJ1-5, is DVKVTQSSRYLVKRTGEKVFLECVQDMDHENMFWYRQDPGLGLRLIYFSYDVKMKEKGDIPEGYSVSREKKERFSLILESASTNQTSMYLCASSSVGVSNQPQHFGDGTRLSIL.

This clonotype showed up just a few times. This beta chain represents an off-target read in a library built for alpha chains; its size is of limited meaning. This sequence joins TRBV18 and TRBJ1-1, with 10 bases identical to TRBD1. There are 16 residues in the CDR3. After removal of 2 bases from V and 3 bases from J, the junction contained 6 bases not matched to a gene. Germline assignment: CDR1 KGHSH and CDR2 LQKENI. DNA of the CDR3: TGTGCCAGCTCACCAGGGACAGGGGCAGTGGACACTGAAGCTTTCTTT. Translating it yields CASSPGTGAVDTEAFF.

By share, this clonotype counts as medium-sized (0.01 to 0.1%). Since the library was made to target alpha chains, this beta chain is a stray read and its abundance is not meaningful. This chain links TRBV20-1 with TRBJ2-1; D is uncertain. The CDR3 covers 15 residues. With 4 bases removed from V and 3 bases from J, the gap between germline ends came to 16 bases. The germline V gene has CDR1 DFQATT and CDR2 SNEGSKA (reference sequence). Here the CDR3 DNA reads TGCAGTGCTACGCCTTCGGCTGGCGGCTACAATGAGCAGTTCTTC. Translation: CSATPSAGGYNEQFF.

This clonotype has at least ten counts. This beta chain appears as a stray read in a library generated for alpha chains; its size is not informative. V and J are TRBV5-8 and TRBJ1-5; D is possibly TRBD1 (5 bases). Germline V lookup: CDR1 SGHTS, CDR2 YDEGEE. The CDR3 covers 13 residues. The ends were cut back, 3 bases at V and 4 bases at J, with 8 bases in the middle. The CDR3 bases are TGTGCCAGCAGCTACGGGGGGAATCAGCCCCAGCATTTT. This gives the protein CASSYGGNQPQHF.

This clonotype was recorded many times. In a library made to pick up alpha chains, this beta chain is a stray read with a size that means little. The rearrangement uses TRBV29-1 and TRBJ2-7, with D perhaps matching TRBD1 or TRBD2 (6 bases each). With 3 bases removed from V and 2 bases from J, the gap between germline ends came to 11 bases. Per germline, CDR1 SQVTM and CDR2 ANQGSEA. The length of the CDR3 is 13 residues. DNA of the CDR3: TGCAGCGTTGAGGGGGGCCCTACCTACGAGCAGTACTTC. Protein sequence: CSVEGGPTYEQYF.

This clonotype was recorded many times. Since it is a stray read in a library aimed at alpha chains, this beta chain has a size that is not meaningful. The CDR3 DNA is TGCGCCAGCAGCTGGACTAGCGGGAACACCGGGGAGCTGTTTTTT. As protein: CASSWTSGNTGELFF. The J gene is TRBJ2-2, the V gene TRBV5-1; TRBD2 aligns across 10 bases. The CDR3 covers 15 residues. Germline V CDR1 and CDR2: SGHRS, YFSETQ. V lost 3 bases, J lost 1 base, and 0 bases stayed unmatched.

This clonotype counts as medium-sized. A library prepared for alpha chains yielded this beta chain as an off-target read; its size is of little meaning. This sequence joins TRBV19 and TRBJ2-2, with TRBD2 identical over 16 bases. The germline CDR1 and CDR2 sequences are LNHDA and SQIVND (reference sequence). V was clipped by 6 bases and J by 5 bases; unmatched bases: 9. This CDR3 has 18 amino acids. The CDR3 loop is CASRPGTSGRAGTGELFF. The CDR3 bases are TGTGCCAGTAGGCCCGGGACTAGCGGGAGGGCCGGAACCGGGGAGCTGTTTTTT.

This clonotype was found many times. A library made for alpha chains picked up this beta chain off target, so its size means little. V gene TRBV29-1 combines with J gene TRBJ2-7, with 10 bases fitting TRBD1. Losses at the gene ends were 6 bases for V and 2 bases for J; bases not matched to a gene: 4. CDR1 is SQVTM, CDR2 ANQGSEA, per germline. CDR3 length equals 13 residues. As DNA, the CDR3 is TGCAGCGTCGCGGGGACAGGGGCCTACGAGCAGTACTTC. This codes for CSVAGTGAYEQYF.

Comments on this clonotype: A library prepared for alpha chains yielded this beta chain as an off-target read; its size is of little meaning. The V and J genes are TRBV5-1 and TRBJ1-4; D remains ambiguous. V shed 5 bases and J shed 5 bases, with 16 bases lying between them. CDR1 SGHRS and CDR2 YFSETQ come from the germline V gene. This CDR3 has 15 amino acids. As DNA, the CDR3 is TGCGCCAGCAGTTTAACCGGGCCTTCGAATGAAAAACTGTTTTTT. This sequence encodes CASSLTGPSNEKLFF. Complete variable domain (other parts from reference TRBV5-1 and TRBJ1-4): KAGVTQTPRYLIKTRGQQVTLSCSPISGHRSVSWYQQTPGQGLQFLFEYFSETQRNKGNFPGRFSGRQFSNSRSEMNVSTLELGDSALYLCASSLTGPSNEKLFFGSGTQLSVL.

In its sample, this clonotype is medium-sized (0.01 to 0.1%). Since the library was made to target alpha chains, this beta chain is a stray read and its abundance is not meaningful. This chain links TRBV20-1 with TRBJ2-1; the match to TRBD2 covers 13 bases. The germline gives CDR1 DFQATT, CDR2 SNEGSKA (reference sequence). This CDR3 is 14 amino acids long. After removal of 6 bases from V and 10 bases from J, the junction contained 9 bases not matched to a gene. The CDR3: CSAHGLAGALEQFF. The CDR3 nucleotides read TGCAGTGCCCATGGACTAGCGGGAGCCTTAGAGCAGTTCTTC.

Remarks on this clonotype: This beta chain appears as a stray read in a library generated for alpha chains; its size is not informative. The chain links TRBV28 to TRBJ1-2, with 10 bases lining up with TRBD1. V shed 5 bases, J shed 5 bases, and the junction held 14 bases outside the gene matches. There are 17 residues in the CDR3. Germline V CDR1 and CDR2: MDHEN, SYDVKM. Here the CDR3 reads CASSADRGRSPFYGYTF. The CDR3 DNA is TGTGCCAGCAGTGCAGACAGGGGGCGATCCCCTTTTTATGGCTACACCTTC.

This clonotype is labeled as medium-sized. Being off target in a library aimed at alpha chains, this beta chain has a size of little meaning. The V and J genes are TRBV6-6 and TRBJ2-3; 8 bases agree with TRBD1. Germline V CDR1 and CDR2: MNHNY, SVGAGI (reference sequence). The V and J ends lost 2 bases and 4 bases, in that order; junction bases with no gene match: 5. The CDR3 totals 15 residues. CDR3 loop: CASSYRTGYADTQYF. For the CDR3, the DNA is TGTGCCAGCAGTTACAGGACAGGGTATGCAGATACGCAGTATTTT.

This clonotype was seen at least ten times. Little can be read into the size of this beta chain, an off-target read in a library designed for alpha chains. The chain joins TRBV12-3 or TRBV12-4 to TRBJ2-2; possibly TRBD2 for D (6 bases). Trimming removed 4 bases from V and 2 bases from J, with 8 bases in between. The CDR3 has 14 residues. This CDR3 is CASSWTTNTGELFF. CDR3 nucleotide sequence: TGTGCCAGCAGTTGGACTACAAACACCGGGGAGCTGTTTTTT.

This clonotype has a count of ten or more. For a library built for alpha chains, this beta chain is a stray read; little rests on its size. CDR3 in amino acids: CASSLAGQEGYTF. CDR3 nucleotide sequence: TGTGCCAGCAGCTTAGCAGGGCAGGAAGGCTACACCTTC. This chain uses TRBV7-9 with TRBJ1-2; D is undetermined. Trimming stripped 0 bases from V and 8 bases from J, with 10 bases between. The CDR3 totals 13 residues. Germline V gives CDR1 SEHNR, CDR2 FQNEAQ (reference sequence).